This T cell receptor beta chain was captured by sequencing in a study of control samples from healthy donors and cancer patients. CDR1 and CDR2 from the germline V gene are SGHTA and FQGNSA. There are 13 residues in the CDR3. Deletions cut 7 bases from V and 3 bases from J, with 10 bases between. Produced via immunoSEQ multiplex PCR; TCRdb's table is partial and in-frame only. The sample consists of about 120,000 clones, 80% to 90% of them appearing once. V is TRBV7-2 and J is TRBJ1-5, with no clear D. This sequence originates from a woman in her 50s with colorectal cancer. Sequencing was performed on PBMCs. CDR3 region: CASTRDPNQPQHF. Here the CDR3 DNA reads TGTGCCAGCACCCGAGACCCCAATCAGCCCCAGCATTTT.